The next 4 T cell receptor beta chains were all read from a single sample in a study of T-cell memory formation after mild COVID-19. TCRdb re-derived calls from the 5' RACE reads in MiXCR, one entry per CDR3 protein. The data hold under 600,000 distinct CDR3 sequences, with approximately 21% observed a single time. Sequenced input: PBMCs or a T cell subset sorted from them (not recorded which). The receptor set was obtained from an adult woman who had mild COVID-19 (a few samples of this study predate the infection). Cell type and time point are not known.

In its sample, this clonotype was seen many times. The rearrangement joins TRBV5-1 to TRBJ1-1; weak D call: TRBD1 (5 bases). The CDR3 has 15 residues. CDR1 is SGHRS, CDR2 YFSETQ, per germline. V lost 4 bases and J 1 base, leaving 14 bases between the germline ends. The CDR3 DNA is TGCGCCAGCAGCCCTATGGTCAGGGAGAACACTGAAGCTTTCTTT. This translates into CASSPMVRENTEAFF.

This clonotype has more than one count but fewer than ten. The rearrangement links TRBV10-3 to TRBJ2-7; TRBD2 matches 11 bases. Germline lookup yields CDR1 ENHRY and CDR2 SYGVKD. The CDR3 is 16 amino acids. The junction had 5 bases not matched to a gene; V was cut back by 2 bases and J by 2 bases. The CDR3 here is CAISEPGLAGTYEQYF. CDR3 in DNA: TGTGCCATCAGTGAGCCAGGACTAGCGGGTACCTACGAGCAGTACTTC.

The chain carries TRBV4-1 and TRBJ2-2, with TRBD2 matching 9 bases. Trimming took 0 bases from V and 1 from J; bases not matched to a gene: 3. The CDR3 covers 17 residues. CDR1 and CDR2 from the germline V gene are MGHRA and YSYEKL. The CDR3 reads CASSQDRLAVNTGELFF. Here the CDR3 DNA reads TGCGCCAGCAGCCAAGATCGACTAGCGGTGAACACCGGGGAGCTGTTTTTT.

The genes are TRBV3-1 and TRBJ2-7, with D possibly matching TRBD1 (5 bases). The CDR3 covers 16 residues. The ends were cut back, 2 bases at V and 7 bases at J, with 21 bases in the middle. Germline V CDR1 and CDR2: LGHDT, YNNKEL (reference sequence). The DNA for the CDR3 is TGTGCCAGCAGCCAACACGGACATCCTTCCATGGGGGAGCAGTACTTC. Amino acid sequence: CASSQHGHPSMGEQYF.